The clone carrying this T cell receptor (beta chain) was counted many times. What it binds is unknown. TCRdb called the reads again in MiXCR, with one record for every CDR3 protein. Of nearly 70,000 distinct CDR3 sequences in the sample, 22% were seen once. This entry comes from a study of T cell repertoires in cytomegalovirus infection. There are 15 residues in the CDR3. Looked up from germline, CDR1 is SGHTA and CDR2 is FQGNSA. V shed 3 bases and J 3 bases; nucleotides not matched to a gene: 6. The TCR sequence derives from a human donor in good health (CMV status not recorded). Some clones in this sample may be carry-over from other donors' samples. The J gene is TRBJ1-1, the V gene TRBV7-2; TRBD1 matches 8 bases. The material sequenced was PBMCs, sequenced either directly or after in vitro stimulation (not recorded which). This chain's CDR3 is CASSLQGAMDTEAFF. The CDR3 region has the DNA TGTGCCAGCAGCTTGCAGGGGGCGATGGACACTGAAGCTTTCTTT.